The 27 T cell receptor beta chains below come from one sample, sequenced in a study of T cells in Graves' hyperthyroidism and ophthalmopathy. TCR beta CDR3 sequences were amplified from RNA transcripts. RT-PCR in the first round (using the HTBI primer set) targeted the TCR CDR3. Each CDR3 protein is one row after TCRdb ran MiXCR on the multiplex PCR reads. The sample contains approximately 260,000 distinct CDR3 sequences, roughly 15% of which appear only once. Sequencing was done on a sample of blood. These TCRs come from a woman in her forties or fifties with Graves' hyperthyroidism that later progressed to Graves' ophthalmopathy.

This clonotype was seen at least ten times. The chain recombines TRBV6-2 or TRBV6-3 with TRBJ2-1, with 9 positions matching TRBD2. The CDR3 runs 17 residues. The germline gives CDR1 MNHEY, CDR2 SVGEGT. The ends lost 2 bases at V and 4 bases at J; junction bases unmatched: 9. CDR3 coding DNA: TGTGCCAGCAGTTACCCGCTAGCGGGAACCTCTTACAATGAGCAGTTCTTC. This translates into CASSYPLAGTSYNEQFF.

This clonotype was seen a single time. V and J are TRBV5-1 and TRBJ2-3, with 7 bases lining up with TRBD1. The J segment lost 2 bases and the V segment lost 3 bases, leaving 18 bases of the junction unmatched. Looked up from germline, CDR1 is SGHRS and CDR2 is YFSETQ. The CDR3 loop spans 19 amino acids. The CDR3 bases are TGCGCCAGCAGCTCGTCGGGACAGCGAAGCCTGTTTTACACAGATACGCAGTATTTT. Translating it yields CASSSSGQRSLFYTDTQYF. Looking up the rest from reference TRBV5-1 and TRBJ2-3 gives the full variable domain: KAGVTQTPRYLIKTRGQQVTLSCSPISGHRSVSWYQQTPGQGLQFLFEYFSETQRNKGNFPGRFSGRQFSNSRSEMNVSTLELGDSALYLCASSSSGQRSLFYTDTQYFGPGTRLTVL.

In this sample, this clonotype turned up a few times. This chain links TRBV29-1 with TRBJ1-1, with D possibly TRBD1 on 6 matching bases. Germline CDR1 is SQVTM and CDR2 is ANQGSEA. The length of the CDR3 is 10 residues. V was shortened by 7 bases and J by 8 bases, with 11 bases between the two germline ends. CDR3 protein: CSGGQLEAFF. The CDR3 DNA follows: TGCAGCGGAGGACAGTTAGAAGCTTTCTTT.

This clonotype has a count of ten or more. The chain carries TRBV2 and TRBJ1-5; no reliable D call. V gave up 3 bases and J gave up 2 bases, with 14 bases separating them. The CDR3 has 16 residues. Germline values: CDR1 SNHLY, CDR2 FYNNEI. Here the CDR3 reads CASSDAVADRNQPQHF. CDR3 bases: TGTGCCAGCAGTGATGCGGTGGCAGACCGCAATCAGCCCCAGCATTTT. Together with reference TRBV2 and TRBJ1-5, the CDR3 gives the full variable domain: EPEVTQTPSHQVTQMGQEVILRCVPISNHLYFYWYRQILGQKVEFLVSFYNNEISEKSEIFDDQFSVERPDGSNFTLKIRSTKLEDSAMYFCASSDAVADRNQPQHFGDGTRLSIL.

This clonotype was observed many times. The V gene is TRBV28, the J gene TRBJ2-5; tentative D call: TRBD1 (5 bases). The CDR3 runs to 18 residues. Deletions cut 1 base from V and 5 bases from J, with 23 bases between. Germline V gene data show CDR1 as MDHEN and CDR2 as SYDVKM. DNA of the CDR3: TGTGCCAGCAGTTTATTTGTATTAGACAGACCTTTTCGGGAGACCCAGTACTTC. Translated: CASSLFVLDRPFRETQYF.

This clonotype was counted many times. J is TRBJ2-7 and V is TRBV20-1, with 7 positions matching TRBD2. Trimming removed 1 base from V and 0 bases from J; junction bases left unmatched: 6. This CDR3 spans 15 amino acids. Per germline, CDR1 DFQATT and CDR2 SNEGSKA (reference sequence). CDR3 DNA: TGCAGTGCTAGAGTGAGCAGCGGGATCTCCTACGAGCAGTACTTC. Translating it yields CSARVSSGISYEQYF.

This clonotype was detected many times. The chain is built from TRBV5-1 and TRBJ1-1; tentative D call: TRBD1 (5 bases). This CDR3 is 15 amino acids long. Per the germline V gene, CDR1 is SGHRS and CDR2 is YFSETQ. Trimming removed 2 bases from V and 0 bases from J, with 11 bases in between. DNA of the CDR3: TGCGCCAGCAGCTTAGTGGGGACGGTGAACACTGAAGCTTTCTTT. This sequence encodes CASSLVGTVNTEAFF. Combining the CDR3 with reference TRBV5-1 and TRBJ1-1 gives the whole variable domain KAGVTQTPRYLIKTRGQQVTLSCSPISGHRSVSWYQQTPGQGLQFLFEYFSETQRNKGNFPGRFSGRQFSNSRSEMNVSTLELGDSALYLCASSLVGTVNTEAFFGQGTRLTVV.

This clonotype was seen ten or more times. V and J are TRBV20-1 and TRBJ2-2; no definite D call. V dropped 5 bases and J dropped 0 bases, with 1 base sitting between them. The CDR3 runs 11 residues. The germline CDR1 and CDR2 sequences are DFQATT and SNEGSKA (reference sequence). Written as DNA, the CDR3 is TGCAGTGCTGCGAACACCGGGGAGCTGTTTTTT. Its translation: CSAANTGELFF.

The CDR3 DNA follows: TGTGCCAGTAGATCCGGGGTTGGCTACACCTTC. Translated, it gives CASRSGVGYTF. This chain uses TRBV19 with TRBJ1-2, with unresolved D. This CDR3 contains 11 residues. V was trimmed by 6 bases and J by 7 bases, leaving 9 bases between them. Germline CDR1 and CDR2: LNHDA and SQIVND (reference sequence).

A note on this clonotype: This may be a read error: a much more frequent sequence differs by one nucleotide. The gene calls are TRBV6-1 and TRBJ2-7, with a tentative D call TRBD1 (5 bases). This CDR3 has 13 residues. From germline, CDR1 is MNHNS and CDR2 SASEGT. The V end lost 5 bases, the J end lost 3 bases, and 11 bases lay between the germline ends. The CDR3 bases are TGTGCCAGCAGTAATGGACAAATCTACGAGCAGTACTTC. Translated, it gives CASSNGQIYEQYF.

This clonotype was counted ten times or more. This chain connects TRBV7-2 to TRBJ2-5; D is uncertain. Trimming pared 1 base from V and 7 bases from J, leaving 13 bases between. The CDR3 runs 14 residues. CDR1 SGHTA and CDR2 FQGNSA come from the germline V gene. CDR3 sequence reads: CASSLGWRSGTQYF. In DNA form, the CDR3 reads TGTGCCAGCAGCTTAGGGTGGCGCAGTGGGACCCAGTACTTC.

The chain's CDR3 is CASGGGYTF. The CDR3 region has the DNA TGTGCCAGCGGCGGGGGCTACACCTTC. The chain recombines TRBV7-2 with TRBJ1-2; D gene uncertain. CDR1 and CDR2 from the germline V gene are SGHTA and FQGNSA. V was cut by 8 bases and J by 8 bases, with 6 bases left in between. The CDR3 is made up of 9 amino acids.

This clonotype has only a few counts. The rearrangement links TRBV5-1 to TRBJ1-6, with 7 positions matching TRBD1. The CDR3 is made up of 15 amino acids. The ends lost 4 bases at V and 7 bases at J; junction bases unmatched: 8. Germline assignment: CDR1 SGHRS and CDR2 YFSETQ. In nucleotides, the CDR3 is TGCGCCAGCAGCAATGACAGGGTGGCGAATTCACCCCTCCACTTT. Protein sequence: CASSNDRVANSPLHF.

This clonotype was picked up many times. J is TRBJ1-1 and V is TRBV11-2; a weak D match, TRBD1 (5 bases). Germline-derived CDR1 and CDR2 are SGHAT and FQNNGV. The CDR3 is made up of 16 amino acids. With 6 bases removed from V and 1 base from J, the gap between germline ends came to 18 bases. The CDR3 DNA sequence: TGTGCCAGCAGGAATTTCTCGGGACGGAGGAACACTGAAGCTTTCTTT. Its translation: CASRNFSGRRNTEAFF.

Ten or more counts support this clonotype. CDR3 amino acids: CASSPPATYNEQFF. The CDR3 bases are TGCGCCAGCAGTCCCCCCGCGACCTACAATGAGCAGTTCTTC. The chain has TRBV5-1 and TRBJ2-1; D is ambiguous. Germline loops: CDR1 SGHRS, CDR2 YFSETQ. This CDR3 has 14 amino acids. V lost 5 bases, J lost 2 bases, and 11 bases lay in between.

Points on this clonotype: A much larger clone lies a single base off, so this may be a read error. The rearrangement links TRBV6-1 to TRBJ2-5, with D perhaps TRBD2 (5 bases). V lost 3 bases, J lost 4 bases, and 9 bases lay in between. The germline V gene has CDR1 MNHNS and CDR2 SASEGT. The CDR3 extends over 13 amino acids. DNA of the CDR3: TGTGCCAGCAGTGAGGGAGACGGAGAGACCCAGTACTTC. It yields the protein CASSEGDGETQYF.

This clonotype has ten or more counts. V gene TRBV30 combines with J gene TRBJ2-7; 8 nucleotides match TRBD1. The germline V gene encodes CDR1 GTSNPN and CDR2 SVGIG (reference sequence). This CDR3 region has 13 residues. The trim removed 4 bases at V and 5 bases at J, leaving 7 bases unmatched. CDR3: CAWNNGQGNEQYF. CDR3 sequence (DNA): TGTGCCTGGAACAACGGACAGGGTAACGAGCAGTACTTC.

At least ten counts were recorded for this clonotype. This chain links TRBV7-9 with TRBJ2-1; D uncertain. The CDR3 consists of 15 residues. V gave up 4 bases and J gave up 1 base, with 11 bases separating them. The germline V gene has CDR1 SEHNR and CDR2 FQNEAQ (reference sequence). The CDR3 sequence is CASSSWSGSYNEQFF. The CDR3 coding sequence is TGTGCCAGCAGCTCATGGAGTGGGTCCTACAATGAGCAGTTCTTC.

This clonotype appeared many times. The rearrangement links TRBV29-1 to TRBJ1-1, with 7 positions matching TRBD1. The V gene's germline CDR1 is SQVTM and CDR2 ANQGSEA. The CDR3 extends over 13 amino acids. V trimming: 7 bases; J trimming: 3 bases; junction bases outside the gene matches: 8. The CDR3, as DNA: TGCAGCGCCCGGGGACAGACGGACACTGAAGCTTTCTTT. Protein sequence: CSARGQTDTEAFF.

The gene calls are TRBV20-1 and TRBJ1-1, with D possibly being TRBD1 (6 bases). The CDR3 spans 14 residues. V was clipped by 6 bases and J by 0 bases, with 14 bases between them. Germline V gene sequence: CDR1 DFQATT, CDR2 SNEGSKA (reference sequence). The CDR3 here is CSAPAGGVNTEAFF. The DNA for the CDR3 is TGCAGTGCGCCCGCGGGGGGCGTGAACACTGAAGCTTTCTTT.

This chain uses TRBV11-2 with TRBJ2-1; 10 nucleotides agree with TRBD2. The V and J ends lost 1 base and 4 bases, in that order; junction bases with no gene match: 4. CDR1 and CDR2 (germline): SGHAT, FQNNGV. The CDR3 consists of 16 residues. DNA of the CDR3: TGTGCCAGCAGCTTAGGAGCGGGAGGGGTATACAATGAGCAGTTCTTC. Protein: CASSLGAGGVYNEQFF.

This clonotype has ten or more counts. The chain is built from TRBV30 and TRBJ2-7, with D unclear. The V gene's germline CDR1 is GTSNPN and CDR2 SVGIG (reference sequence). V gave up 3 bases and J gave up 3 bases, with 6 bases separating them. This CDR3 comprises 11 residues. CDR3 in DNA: TGTGCCTGGAGACAGATCTACGAGCAGTACTTC. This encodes CAWRQIYEQYF. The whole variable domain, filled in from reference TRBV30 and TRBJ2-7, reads SQTIHQWPATLVQPVGSPLSLECTVEGTSNPNLYWYRQAAGRGLQLLFYSVGIGQISSEVPQNLSASRPQDRQFILSSKKLLLSDSGFYLCAWRQIYEQYFGPGTRLTVT.

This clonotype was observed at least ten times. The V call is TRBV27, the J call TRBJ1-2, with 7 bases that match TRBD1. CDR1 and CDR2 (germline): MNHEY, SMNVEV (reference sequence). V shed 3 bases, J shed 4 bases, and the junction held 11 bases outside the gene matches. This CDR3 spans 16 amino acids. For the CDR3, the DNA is TGTGCCAGCAGTTTCTCTAGACGACAGGGACTCTATGGCTACACCTTC. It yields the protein CASSFSRRQGLYGYTF.

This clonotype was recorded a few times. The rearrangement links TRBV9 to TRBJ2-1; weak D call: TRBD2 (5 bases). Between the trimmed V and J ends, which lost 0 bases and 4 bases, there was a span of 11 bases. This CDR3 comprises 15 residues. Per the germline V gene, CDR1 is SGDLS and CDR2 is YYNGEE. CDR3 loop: CASSVVGEVYNEQFF. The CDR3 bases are TGTGCCAGCAGCGTAGTGGGAGAGGTATACAATGAGCAGTTCTTC.

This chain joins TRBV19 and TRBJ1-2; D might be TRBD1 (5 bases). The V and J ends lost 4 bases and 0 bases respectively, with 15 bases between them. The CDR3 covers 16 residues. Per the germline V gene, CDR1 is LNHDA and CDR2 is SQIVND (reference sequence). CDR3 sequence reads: CASSTPGTSTNYGYTF. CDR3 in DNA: TGTGCCAGTAGTACTCCCGGGACTTCCACTAACTATGGCTACACCTTC.

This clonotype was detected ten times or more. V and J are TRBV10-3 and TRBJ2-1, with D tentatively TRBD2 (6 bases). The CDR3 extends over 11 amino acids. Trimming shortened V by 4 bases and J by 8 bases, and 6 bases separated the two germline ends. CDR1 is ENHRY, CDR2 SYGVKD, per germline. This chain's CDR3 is CAISGGDEQFF. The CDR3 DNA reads TGTGCCATCAGTGGGGGGGATGAGCAGTTCTTC.

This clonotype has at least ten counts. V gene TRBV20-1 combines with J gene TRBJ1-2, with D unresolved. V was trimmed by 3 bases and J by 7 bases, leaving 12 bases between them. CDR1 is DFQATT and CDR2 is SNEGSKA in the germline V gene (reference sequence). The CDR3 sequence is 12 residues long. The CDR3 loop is CSASDGYRGYTF. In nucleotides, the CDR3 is TGCAGTGCTAGTGATGGGTACCGTGGCTACACCTTC.